A selection of T cell receptor beta chains follows, all from one sample in a study of OX40 agonist ivuxolimab in advanced cancers. Assay used: immunoSEQ multiplex PCR; TCRdb lists only in-frame clones, some missing. Of about 110,000 clones listed, 90% are singletons. The sample consisted of CD4+ or CD8+ T cells sorted from blood, taken in a trial of the OX40 agonist ivuxolimab. All receptors come from an adult with an advanced solid tumor such as melanoma, head and neck, liver or kidney cancer. Both conserved end residues are part of each CDR3. D genes are given only for firm matches. The listing skips clone size in some rows; elsewhere it reads once, few, many or a size class.

j_gene | v_gene | abundance | d_gene | CDR3aa | CDR3nt
TRBJ2-5 | TRBV5-1 | . | TRBD2 | CASSPAGLAGQETQYF | TGCGCCAGCAGCCCCGCGGGACTAGCGGGGCAAGAGACCCAGTACTTC
TRBJ2-7 | TRBV7-2 | once | . | CASSLGTVRYEQYF | TGTGCCAGCAGCTTAGGGACCGTCCGCTACGAGCAGTACTTC
TRBJ2-3 | TRBV30 | . | TRBD2 | CAWSGLAGPTDTQYF | TGTGCCTGGAGCGGACTAGCGGGGCCCACAGATACGCAGTATTTT
TRBJ1-5 | TRBV7-8 | . | . | CASSLVRTTSNQPQHF | TGCGCCAGCAGCTTAGTAAGGACAACGAGCAATCAGCCCCAGCATTTT
TRBJ2-3 | TRBV7-2 | . | . | CASSLALRDTQYF | TGTGCCAGCAGCTTAGCGCTGCGAGATACGCAGTATTTT
TRBJ2-4 | TRBV25-1 | . | . | CATLGPAYPNIQYF | TGTGCCACCCTAGGACCAGCTTATCCAAACATTCAGTACTTC
TRBJ2-3 | TRBV21-1 | . | . | CASSSLGTADCVSDTQYF | TGTGCCAGCAGCTCTCTCGGGACAGCGGATTGCGTATCAGATACGCAGTATTTT
TRBJ2-7 | TRBV30 | . | . | CAWSDRVEQYF | TGTGCCTGGAGTGATAGGGTCGAGCAGTACTTC
TRBJ2-5 | TRBV7-8 | . | . | CASSLLGGAQETQYF | TGTGCCAGCAGCTTATTGGGCGGGGCGCAAGAGACCCAGTACTTC
TRBJ2-1 | TRBV5-4 | . | . | CASSLTTGNNEQFF | TGTGCCAGCAGCTTGACTACAGGGAACAATGAGCAGTTCTTC
TRBJ1-4 | TRBV2 | . | TRBD1 | CASRGTGGSNEKLFF | TGTGCCAGCAGGGGGACAGGGGGCAGTAATGAAAAACTGTTTTTT
TRBJ2-2 | TRBV7-6 | . | . | CASSLGLTENTGELFF | TGTGCCAGCAGCTTAGGTCTGACAGAAAACACCGGGGAGCTGTTTTTT
TRBJ1-2 | TRBV7-9 | . | . | CASSSPNGAGGYTF | TGTGCCAGCAGCTCACCGAACGGGGCGGGAGGCTACACCTTC
TRBJ2-1 | TRBV6-1 | . | . | CASSGGLNEQFF | TGTGCCAGCAGTGGGGGCCTTAATGAGCAGTTCTTC
TRBJ1-4 | TRBV27 | . | . | CASSLGWREKLFF | TGTGCCAGCAGTCTAGGGTGGAGGGAAAAACTGTTTTTT
TRBJ2-1 | TRBV14 | . | . | CASSHSYPYNEQFF | TGTGCCAGCAGCCACAGTTACCCCTACAATGAGCAGTTCTTC
TRBJ1-4 | TRBV5-8 | once | . | CASSLKSGSTTNEKLFF | TGTGCCAGCAGCTTGAAAAGTGGTAGTACAACTAATGAAAAACTGTTTTTT
TRBJ1-4 | TRBV6-5 | . | . | CASSYSAAGGKLFF | TGTGCCAGCAGTTACTCCGCGGCCGGTGGAAAACTGTTTTTT
TRBJ2-2 | TRBV10-3 | . | TRBD1 | CAISERDRVADTGELFF | TGTGCCATCAGTGAGAGGGACAGGGTGGCAGACACCGGGGAGCTGTTTTTT
TRBJ2-5 | TRBV7-2 | . | TRBD1 | CASRRPGQGSETQYF | TGTGCCAGCAGAAGACCGGGACAGGGGTCGGAGACCCAGTACTTC
TRBJ2-6 | TRBV19 | . | . | CASTSSFSGANVLTF | TGTGCCAGTACCTCTTCCTTCTCTGGGGCCAACGTCCTGACTTTC
TRBJ1-1 | TRBV10-2 | . | TRBD1 | CASSEMTGGKRTEAFF | TGCGCCAGCAGTGAGATGACAGGGGGGAAAAGGACTGAAGCTTTCTTT